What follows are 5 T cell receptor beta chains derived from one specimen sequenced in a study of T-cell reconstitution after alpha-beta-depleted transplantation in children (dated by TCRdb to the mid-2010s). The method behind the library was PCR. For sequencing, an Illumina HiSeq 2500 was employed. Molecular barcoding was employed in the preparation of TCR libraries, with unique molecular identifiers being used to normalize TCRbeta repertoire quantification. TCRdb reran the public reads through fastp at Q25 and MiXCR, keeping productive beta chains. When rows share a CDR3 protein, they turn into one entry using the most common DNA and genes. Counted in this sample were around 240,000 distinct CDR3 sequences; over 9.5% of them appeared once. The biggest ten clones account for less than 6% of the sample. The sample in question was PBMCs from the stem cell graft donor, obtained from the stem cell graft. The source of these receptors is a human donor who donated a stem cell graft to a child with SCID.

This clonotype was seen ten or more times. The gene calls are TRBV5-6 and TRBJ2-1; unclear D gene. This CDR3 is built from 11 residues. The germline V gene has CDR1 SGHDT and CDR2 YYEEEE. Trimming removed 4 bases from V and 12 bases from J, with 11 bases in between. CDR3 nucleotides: TGTGCCAGCAGCGAAGGGTTCGGGCAGTTCTTC. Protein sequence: CASSEGFGQFF.

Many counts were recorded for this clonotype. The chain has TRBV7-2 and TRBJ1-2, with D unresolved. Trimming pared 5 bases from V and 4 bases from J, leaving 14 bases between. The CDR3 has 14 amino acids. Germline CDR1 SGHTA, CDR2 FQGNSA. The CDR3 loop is CASSTDLSPYGYTF. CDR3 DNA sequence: TGTGCCAGCAGCACCGACCTGTCACCCTATGGCTACACCTTC.

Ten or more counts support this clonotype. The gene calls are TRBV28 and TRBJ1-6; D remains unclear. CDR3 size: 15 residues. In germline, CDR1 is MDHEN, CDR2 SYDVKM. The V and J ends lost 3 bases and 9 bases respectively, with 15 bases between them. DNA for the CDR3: TGTGCCAGCAGTTTTTACCAGAGGACCAGTTCACCCCTCCACTTT. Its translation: CASSFYQRTSSPLHF. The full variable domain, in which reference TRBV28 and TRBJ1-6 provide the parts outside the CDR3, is DVKVTQSSRYLVKRTGEKVFLECVQDMDHENMFWYRQDPGLGLRLIYFSYDVKMKEKGDIPEGYSVSREKKERFSLILESASTNQTSMYLCASSFYQRTSSPLHFGNGTRLTVT.

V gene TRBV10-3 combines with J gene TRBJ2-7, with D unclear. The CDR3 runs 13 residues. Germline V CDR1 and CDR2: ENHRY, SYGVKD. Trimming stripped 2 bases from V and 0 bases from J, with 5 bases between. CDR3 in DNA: TGTGCCATCAGTGAGGCGAGCTCCTACGAGCAGTACTTC. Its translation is CAISEASSYEQYF.

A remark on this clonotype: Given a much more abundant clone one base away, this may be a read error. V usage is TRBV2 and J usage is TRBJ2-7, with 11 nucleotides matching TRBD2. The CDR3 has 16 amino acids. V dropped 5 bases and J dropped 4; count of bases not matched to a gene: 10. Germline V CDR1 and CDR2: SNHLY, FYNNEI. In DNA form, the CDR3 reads TGTGCCAGCAGTCCCGACGCTAGCGGGGGGTTATACGAGCAGTACTTC. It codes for CASSPDASGGLYEQYF.